Each of the 10 T cell receptor beta chains below was sequenced from the same sample in a study of cytomegalovirus exposure and HLA in healthy donors. The PCR employed 60 Vbeta primers together with 13 Jbeta primers. The protocol was immunoSEQ multiplex PCR, while the TCRdb copy is restricted to in-frame clones and leaves out a portion. The sample lists a few hundred thousand clones, 80% occurring once. Material: PBMCs. The receptors derive from a girl between 2 and 10 years old in good health and CMV-seronegative.

This clone was seen a single time. The chain links TRBV9 to TRBJ2-3; TRBD1 is a possible D gene (6 bases). This CDR3 is built from 15 residues. Trimming pared 3 bases from V and 2 bases from J, leaving 13 bases between. Germline V lookup: CDR1 SGDLS, CDR2 YYNGEE. The CDR3 reads CASSAERTVTDTQYF. The DNA for the CDR3 is TGTGCCAGCAGCGCAGAGAGGACAGTCACAGATACGCAGTATTTT.

The chain carries TRBV5-6 and TRBJ2-3; 9 bases line up with TRBD2. The germline V gene encodes CDR1 SGHDT and CDR2 YYEEEE. This CDR3 is 16 amino acids long. Trimming removed 0 bases from V and 5 bases from J; junction bases left unmatched: 7. The CDR3 nucleotides read TGTGCCAGCAGCTTGGTAGCGGGGGCCCAGGGAGATACGCAGTATTTT. Translated: CASSLVAGAQGDTQYF.

This clone was picked up a small number of times. The V call is TRBV27, the J call TRBJ2-1; D may be TRBD2 (6 bases). This CDR3 has 15 amino acids. Per the germline V gene, CDR1 is MNHEY and CDR2 is SMNVEV (reference sequence). The V and J ends lost 2 bases and 6 bases respectively, with 14 bases between them. The CDR3 DNA reads as TGTGCCAGCAGTTTAGGGGGGTATGCCTCCAATGAGCAGTTCTTC. Residues: CASSLGGYASNEQFF.

The genes are TRBV7-9 and TRBJ1-2; D might be TRBD1 (6 bases). The germline V gene has CDR1 SEHNR and CDR2 FQNEAQ (reference sequence). With 2 bases removed from V and 6 bases from J, the gap between germline ends came to 7 bases. This CDR3 has 12 amino acids. CDR3 protein: CASSLQGHGYTF. DNA of the CDR3: TGTGCCAGCAGCTTACAGGGGCATGGCTACACCTTC.

V gene TRBV27 combines with J gene TRBJ2-3; D is possibly TRBD2 (5 bases). Germline V gives CDR1 MNHEY, CDR2 SMNVEV (reference sequence). V gave up 6 bases and J gave up 3 bases, with 13 bases separating them. The CDR3 has 14 amino acids. As DNA, the CDR3 is TGTGCCAGCAGCCCCAAGGACTCGACAGATACGCAGTATTTT. This translates into CASSPKDSTDTQYF.

V usage is TRBV5-1 and J usage is TRBJ1-2; D may be TRBD1 (5 bases). V was trimmed by 0 bases and J by 3 bases, leaving 12 bases between them. Germline-derived CDR1 and CDR2 are SGHRS and YFSETQ. The CDR3 length is 15 residues. CDR3 nucleotide sequence: TGCGCCAGCAGCTTGGGGCCCGACAGCCACTATGGCTACACCTTC. Its protein is CASSLGPDSHYGYTF.

CDR3 sequence (DNA): TGTGCCAGCAGCGTATTTGGACTAGCGGAAGAGACCCAGTACTTC. It yields the protein CASSVFGLAEETQYF. J is TRBJ2-5 and V is TRBV9, with TRBD2 matching over 10 bases. V was pared by 1 base and J by 3 bases, with 3 bases of the junction left unmatched. Looked up from germline, CDR1 is SGDLS and CDR2 is YYNGEE. This CDR3 has 15 residues.

The chain recombines TRBV18 with TRBJ1-5, with a weak D call TRBD1 (6 bases). V was cut by 3 bases and J by 5 bases, with 8 bases left in between. Germline loops: CDR1 KGHSH, CDR2 LQKENI. The CDR3 sequence is 13 residues long. The CDR3 DNA follows: TGTGCCAGCTCACCGAGACAGGATCAGCCCCAGCATTTT. Translated, it gives CASSPRQDQPQHF.

The genes are TRBV4-1 and TRBJ1-1, with 7 positions matching TRBD1. This CDR3 contains 17 residues. The germline CDR1 and CDR2 sequences are MGHRA and YSYEKL. The J segment lost 1 base and the V segment lost 1 base, leaving 9 bases of the junction unmatched. The CDR3 is CASSQVYYGDRNTEAFF. The DNA for the CDR3 is TGCGCCAGCAGCCAAGTCTACTATGGGGACAGGAACACTGAAGCTTTCTTT.

CDR3 in DNA: TGTGCCAGCAGTGATTACCATGGCAGTTCCTACAATGAGCAGTTCTTC. It translates to CASSDYHGSSYNEQFF. The chain employs TRBV6-1 and TRBJ2-1; D ambiguous. The ends were cut back, 3 bases at V and 1 base at J, with 13 bases in the middle. The CDR3 length is 16 residues. CDR1 and CDR2 (germline): MNHNS, SASEGT.